Listed here is a single T cell receptor (beta chain). Antigen: not known. The sample has other DNA sequences that encode this CDR3 too. These data are taken from a study of CD8+ T cells in alopecia areata. Study-wide results and limits: Tofacitinib did not eliminate many expanded lesional clones from scalp or blood. With one nonresponder, baseline CD8+ expansion's link to response remains uncertain.

V lost 0 bases and J lost 1, with 4 bases in between. The length of the CDR3 is 15 residues. Per the germline V gene, CDR1 is SGHTA and CDR2 is FQGTGA. The sample's treatment: oral pan-JAK inhibitor, 5-10 mg twice daily. cDNA prepared by RNA extraction and subsequent reverse transcription served as the template for sequencing. Using immunoSEQ multiplex PCR, the repertoire was profiled, and TCRdb retains in-frame clones only, with some absent. This table holds 190,000 or so clones, about 60% found once. Here the sequenced sample was CD8+ T cells sorted from blood, taken at week 24, from a patient treated with tofacitinib. The source is a human donor with alopecia areata. This chain links TRBV7-3 with TRBJ2-6, with D hard to call. Here the CDR3 reads CASSLTGSGANVLTF. The CDR3, as DNA: TGTGCCAGCAGCTTAACAGGGTCTGGGGCCAACGTCCTGACTTTC.